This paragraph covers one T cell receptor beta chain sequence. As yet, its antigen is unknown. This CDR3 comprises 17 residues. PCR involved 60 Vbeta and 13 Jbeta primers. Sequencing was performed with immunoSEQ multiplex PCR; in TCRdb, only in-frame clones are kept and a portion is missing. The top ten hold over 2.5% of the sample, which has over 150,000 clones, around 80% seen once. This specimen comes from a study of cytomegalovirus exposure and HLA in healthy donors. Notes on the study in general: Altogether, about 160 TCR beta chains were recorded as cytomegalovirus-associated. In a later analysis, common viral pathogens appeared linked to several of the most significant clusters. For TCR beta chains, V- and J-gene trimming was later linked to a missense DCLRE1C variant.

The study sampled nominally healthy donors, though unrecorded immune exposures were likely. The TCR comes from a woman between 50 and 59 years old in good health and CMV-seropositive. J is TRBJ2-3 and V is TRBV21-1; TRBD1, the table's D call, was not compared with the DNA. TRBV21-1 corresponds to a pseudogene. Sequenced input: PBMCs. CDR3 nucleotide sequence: TGTGCCAGCAGCCCTCGGGACATTAGTTCTAGCACAGATACGCAGTATTTT. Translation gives CASSPRDISSSTDTQYF.